This T cell receptor (beta chain) stems from a study of T-cell reconstitution after alpha-beta-depleted transplantation in children. Study results and caveats: When one year had passed after transplant, most T-cell counts and diversity came from newly produced T cells. In patients about two months after transplant, alpha-beta T cells reportedly arose from several hundred expanded graft clones.

The CDR3 spans 12 residues. In germline, CDR1 is DFQATT, CDR2 SNEGSKA (reference sequence). V lost 6 bases, J lost 6 bases, and 4 bases stayed unmatched. During its preparation, the TCRbeta library received unique molecular identifiers. TCRdb fed the PCR reads into MiXCR, producing one record per CDR3 protein. Among hundreds of thousands of distinct CDR3 sequences listed, roughly 17% were seen once. This clonotype was detected only once. No antigen is known for it. The chain employs TRBV20-1 and TRBJ1-4; 7 positions agree with TRBD1. This TCR was sampled from a male patient aged 2-15 years who had a stem cell transplant for acute lymphoblastic leukemia, so the T cells may come from the graft donor. The input for sequencing was PBMCs, mostly from graft donor cells, taken 360 days after TCRalphabeta/CD19-depleted stem cell transplant. This CDR3 reads CSAPGQYEKLFF. The DNA for the CDR3 is TGCAGTGCCCCGGGACAGTATGAAAAACTGTTTTTT.